This is a list of T cell receptor beta chains from one sample in a study of technical replicates of blood from several donors. Sequenced by immunoSEQ multiplex PCR; TCRdb stores in-frame clones only, minus some. The data hold about 62,000 clones, with roughly 98% observed a single time. Sequencing was performed on T cells isolated from PBMCs. The receptors here all came from a human donor in good health. Both conserved end residues are part of each CDR3. A D gene is named only where the DNA matches it firmly. Clone size is not always given. Where it is, it says once, few, many or a class for expanded clones.

cdr3_nt: TGTGCCAGCAGTTACTCAGGGGGAGCTAATGAAAAACTGTTTTTT
cdr3_aa: CASSYSGGANEKLFF
j_call: TRBJ1-4
v_call: TRBV6-5
d_call: -
clone_size: -

cdr3_nt: TGTGCCAGCACCCCGGGCGGGAGGGAGTCCTACGAGCAGTACTTC
cdr3_aa: CASTPGGRESYEQYF
j_call: TRBJ2-7
v_call: TRBV6-1
d_call: TRBD2
clone_size: -

cdr3_nt: TGTGCCAGCAGCCCGGGACAGGGGTCTGGCTACACCTTC
cdr3_aa: CASSPGQGSGYTF
j_call: TRBJ1-2
v_call: TRBV11-3
d_call: TRBD1
clone_size: -

cdr3_nt: TGTGCCAGCAGCCCTCCGAGACAGGGGCTTCAAGAGACCCAGTACTTC
cdr3_aa: CASSPPRQGLQETQYF
j_call: TRBJ2-5
v_call: TRBV11-2
d_call: TRBD1
clone_size: -

cdr3_nt: TGTGCCAGCAGCCTCAGGACATTTGAAGCTTTCTTT
cdr3_aa: CASSLRTFEAFF
j_call: TRBJ1-1
v_call: TRBV11-3
d_call: -
clone_size: -

cdr3_nt: TGTGCCAGCAGCGGCTGGACAGGGGGCGTTGAAGTCGAGCAGTACTTC
cdr3_aa: CASSGWTGGVEVEQYF
j_call: TRBJ2-7
v_call: TRBV14
d_call: TRBD1
clone_size: -

cdr3_nt: TGCGCCAGCAGCCCAACTCAGCCGGGGTTGACTGAAGCTTTCTTT
cdr3_aa: CASSPTQPGLTEAFF
j_call: TRBJ1-1
v_call: TRBV5-1
d_call: -
clone_size: -

cdr3_nt: TGTGCCAGCAGCTTGGACGGACAGGGGAACACTGAAGCTTTCTTT
cdr3_aa: CASSLDGQGNTEAFF
j_call: TRBJ1-1
v_call: TRBV5-4
d_call: TRBD1
clone_size: -

cdr3_nt: TGCGCCAGCAGCTTGGGAGGGGGCACTGAAGCTTTCTTT
cdr3_aa: CASSLGGGTEAFF
j_call: TRBJ1-1
v_call: TRBV5-1
d_call: -
clone_size: -

cdr3_nt: TGTGCCAGCAGTTGGGGGGACAGGCAGTACTTC
cdr3_aa: CASSWGDRQYF
j_call: TRBJ2-7
v_call: TRBV6-5
d_call: -
clone_size: -

cdr3_nt: TGTGCCAGCACTGTTACTACCGGGGGTGAAGCTTTCTTT
cdr3_aa: CASTVTTGGEAFF
j_call: TRBJ1-1
v_call: TRBV2
d_call: -
clone_size: once

cdr3_nt: TGTGCCAGCAGAAATTTTGGGGGCGGGAGGGCCAACAATGAGCAGTTCTTC
cdr3_aa: CASRNFGGGRANNEQFF
j_call: TRBJ2-1
v_call: TRBV5-4
d_call: TRBD2
clone_size: -

cdr3_nt: TGTGCCAGCAGGTTAGGACTAGCGGGTACAGATACGCAGTATTTT
cdr3_aa: CASRLGLAGTDTQYF
j_call: TRBJ2-3
v_call: TRBV7-6
d_call: TRBD2
clone_size: -

cdr3_nt: TGTGCCAGCAGTGAACAGGGCCGACAGCCCCAGCATTTT
cdr3_aa: CASSEQGRQPQHF
j_call: TRBJ1-5
v_call: TRBV2
d_call: -
clone_size: -

cdr3_nt: TGTGCCAGCACCACACCCCGGGGGGAGGGCCCTGAGGAAGAGCAGTTCTTC
cdr3_aa: CASTTPRGEGPEEEQFF
j_call: TRBJ2-1
v_call: TRBV7-9
d_call: TRBD2
clone_size: once

cdr3_nt: TGTGCCAGCAGTTTACCAAGCGGACTTCAAGAGACCCAGTACTTC
cdr3_aa: CASSLPSGLQETQYF
j_call: TRBJ2-5
v_call: TRBV28
d_call: -
clone_size: once

cdr3_nt: TGCGCCAGCAGCCGAATCTGGGGGGTTGGGGCAAACACCATATATTTT
cdr3_aa: CASSRIWGVGANTIYF
j_call: TRBJ1-3
v_call: TRBV4-1
d_call: -
clone_size: -

cdr3_nt: TGTGCCAGCAGCAGGGGTGAAGCCTACAATGAGCAGTTCTTC
cdr3_aa: CASSRGEAYNEQFF
j_call: TRBJ2-1
v_call: TRBV7-3
d_call: -
clone_size: -

cdr3_nt: TGTGCCAGCAGTTACGAGGTTGAAGATACGCAGTATTTT
cdr3_aa: CASSYEVEDTQYF
j_call: TRBJ2-3
v_call: TRBV6-6
d_call: -
clone_size: -

cdr3_nt: TGTGCCAGCAGTTTCCTGCAGGCAAGCCAAGAGACCCAGTACTTC
cdr3_aa: CASSFLQASQETQYF
j_call: TRBJ2-5
v_call: TRBV28
d_call: -
clone_size: -

cdr3_nt: TGTGCCAGCAGCTTGCGTGGGGGCTCCGGGGAGACCCAGTACTTC
cdr3_aa: CASSLRGGSGETQYF
j_call: TRBJ2-5
v_call: TRBV7-3
d_call: -
clone_size: once

cdr3_nt: TGTGCCAGCAAGTTGGGCCTAACTGAAGCTTTCTTT
cdr3_aa: CASKLGLTEAFF
j_call: TRBJ1-1
v_call: TRBV6-1
d_call: -
clone_size: -

cdr3_nt: TGTGCCAGCAGTAGCCGCGGGGGCCAGCAGTTCTTC
cdr3_aa: CASSSRGGQQFF
j_call: TRBJ2-1
v_call: TRBV28
d_call: -
clone_size: -

cdr3_nt: TGTGCCAGCAGCTTAGAGGGGATTTTCCGGATGTCACCCCTCCACTTT
cdr3_aa: CASSLEGIFRMSPLHF
j_call: TRBJ1-6
v_call: TRBV7-2
d_call: -
clone_size: -

cdr3_nt: TGTGCCAGCAGCCAAACACAGGGGGGCAATCAGCCCCAGCATTTT
cdr3_aa: CASSQTQGGNQPQHF
j_call: TRBJ1-5
v_call: TRBV6-1
d_call: TRBD1
clone_size: -

cdr3_nt: TGTGCCAGCTGGGGACAGGGACAAGAGACCCAGTACTTC
cdr3_aa: CASWGQGQETQYF
j_call: TRBJ2-5
v_call: TRBV27
d_call: TRBD1
clone_size: once

cdr3_nt: TGTGCCAGCTCCCGGACAGGGGGCGGCTACACCTTC
cdr3_aa: CASSRTGGGYTF
j_call: TRBJ1-2
v_call: TRBV6-5
d_call: TRBD1
clone_size: few

cdr3_nt: TGTGCCAGTAGAACCCAGGGGGCCTCCGTCTCCGAGCAGTACTTC
cdr3_aa: CASRTQGASVSEQYF
j_call: TRBJ2-7
v_call: TRBV19
d_call: TRBD1
clone_size: -

cdr3_nt: TGTGCCAGCACACTCCGGGACAGGCAAACCAATGAGCAGTTCTTC
cdr3_aa: CASTLRDRQTNEQFF
j_call: TRBJ2-1
v_call: TRBV28
d_call: TRBD1
clone_size: once

cdr3_nt: TGCGCCAGCAGCTTCGGGGGGCAAAGCGATCAGCCCCAGCATTTT
cdr3_aa: CASSFGGQSDQPQHF
j_call: TRBJ1-5
v_call: TRBV5-1
d_call: -
clone_size: once

cdr3_nt: TGTGCCAGCAGTCCCCACTTTACAGGGCGTACAGATACGCAGTATTTT
cdr3_aa: CASSPHFTGRTDTQYF
j_call: TRBJ2-3
v_call: TRBV27
d_call: -
clone_size: -

cdr3_nt: TGTGCCAGCAGGCAGGGTCCGATGAACACTGAAGCTTTCTTT
cdr3_aa: CASRQGPMNTEAFF
j_call: TRBJ1-1
v_call: TRBV6-5
d_call: -
clone_size: few

cdr3_nt: TGTGCCAGCAGTGAAGTTGGAGGGTCCACCGGGGAGCTGTTTTTT
cdr3_aa: CASSEVGGSTGELFF
j_call: TRBJ2-2
v_call: TRBV2
d_call: -
clone_size: -

cdr3_nt: TGTGCCAGCAGCCAAACTAGCGGGAGCCACTACGAGCAGTACTTC
cdr3_aa: CASSQTSGSHYEQYF
j_call: TRBJ2-7
v_call: TRBV14
d_call: TRBD2
clone_size: -

cdr3_nt: TGTGCCTGGAAGGGGGTGGGCACTGAAGCTTTCTTT
cdr3_aa: CAWKGVGTEAFF
j_call: TRBJ1-1
v_call: TRBV30
d_call: -
clone_size: -

cdr3_nt: TGCGCCAGCAGCCGAGGACTAGCGGAGGGCTACGAGCAGTACTTC
cdr3_aa: CASSRGLAEGYEQYF
j_call: TRBJ2-7
v_call: TRBV4-1
d_call: TRBD2
clone_size: -

cdr3_nt: TGTGCCAGCAGCGTAGCCCCCCTGGCGGGGGTAGCGGGTTCCCCAGGAGGGGAGACCCAGTACTTC
cdr3_aa: CASSVAPLAGVAGSPGGETQYF
j_call: TRBJ2-5
v_call: TRBV9
d_call: TRBD2
clone_size: -